This section outlines one T cell receptor (beta chain) sequence together with its context. What antigen it recognizes has not been identified. No much larger clonotype is one base removed from it; base qualities were not supplied. TCRbeta CDR3 regions were amplified from genomic DNA by means of the immunoSEQ Assay, a bias-controlled multiplex PCR. On the authors' methods: Nucleated cell counts per sample were estimated from amplification of reference gene primers within the assay. Sequence reads were collapsed and filtered to measure the absolute abundance of every unique TCRbeta CDR3 rearrangement. For each sample, productive Simpson clonality was calculated as the square root of Simpson's diversity index across productive rearrangements. Sourced from immuneACCESS, this table was stored by TCRdb with only in-frame sequences that have V and J called. A share of the clones is absent; for the studies checked, an unresolved V gene accounts for under half, and the remainder has no known explanation. The V and J calls and the clone size are those of that table, but D and trimming were determined from the DNA. The sample yields approximately 280,000 clones; roughly 83% were counted once. Roughly 1.5% of the sample belongs to the ten largest clones.

In Seattle, one collaborating source enrolled patients while the infection was active and tracked those patients longitudinally over the course of disease. Whole blood was collected in K2EDTA tubes by collaborating institutions according to the institutions' own protocols. For TCRbeta analysis, collaborators shipped samples as frozen whole blood, isolated PBMCs, or DNA extracted from either of those sample types. The sample belongs to a study of blood T cell repertoires in COVID-19 (dated by TCRdb to about 2020). For the study in its entirety: Collaborator samples came from the United States, Italy and Spain and covered acute and convalescent phases of COVID-19. The prospective study material was composed of cDNA or gDNA derived from T cells, B-cell-depleted T cells, or PBMCs. Subjects who had been exposed to COVID-19, were actively infected with it, or had recovered from it provided the deeply sampled blood TCRbeta repertoires that made up the dataset. The repertoires were made available in a free public database intended to serve as a resource for research on the immune response to SARS-CoV-2. Samples were obtained from the ongoing ImmuneRACE study (first 160 participants) and from 1,254 subjects provided by 6 global collaborators. A de-identified subject ID, COVID-19 status, age in years and sex were almost always included in the sample metadata. Where HLA class I and class II types were available, the types were taken from metadata supplied by the sample provider, not from assay-based typing.

Overall study results and their limits: How much clinical and demographic metadata was included differed by source and by participant, and the metadata was provided uncurated.

V is cut by 5 bases and J by 2 bases, and the space between the germline ends is 7 bases. The CDR1 and CDR2 encoded by the germline V gene (reference sequence) are MNHEY and SMNVEV. Its CDR3 holds 13 amino acids, cysteine through phenylalanine. This entry keeps only the CDR3 DNA: 39 bases, framed from base 1. The chain was built from TRBV27 and TRBJ1-3, with a weak D call of TRBD1 (5 bases match). The TCR was taken from a human donor with COVID-19, enrolled during active disease. The donor label of this sample is uncertain. The sequenced material came from peripheral blood. The DNA reads as follows: TGTGCCAGCAGTACACAGGCTGGAAACACCATATATTTT. Translated, it gives CASSTQAGNTIYF.